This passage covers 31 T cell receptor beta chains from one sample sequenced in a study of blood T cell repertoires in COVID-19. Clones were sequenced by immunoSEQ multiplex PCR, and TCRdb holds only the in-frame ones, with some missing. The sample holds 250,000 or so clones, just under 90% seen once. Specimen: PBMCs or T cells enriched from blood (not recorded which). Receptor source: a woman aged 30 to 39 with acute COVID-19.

The CDR3 protein is CASSPSWERAGGQPQHF. The CDR3 DNA sequence: TGCGCCAGCAGCCCTTCTTGGGAGAGGGCAGGGGGTCAGCCCCAGCATTTT. The V and J genes are TRBV5-1 and TRBJ1-5; 7 bases agree with TRBD1. The CDR3 has 17 residues. Unmatched junction bases numbered 16, after V lost 4 bases and J lost 6 bases. CDR1 and CDR2 (germline): SGHRS, YFSETQ.

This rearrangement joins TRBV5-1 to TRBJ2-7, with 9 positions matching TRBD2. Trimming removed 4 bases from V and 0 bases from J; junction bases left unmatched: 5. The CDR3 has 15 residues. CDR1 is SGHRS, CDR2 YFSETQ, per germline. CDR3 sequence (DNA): TGCGCCAGCAGCATCCAAGCGGGAGGCTCCTACGAGCAGTACTTC. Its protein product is CASSIQAGGSYEQYF.

This CDR3 reads CASSLGQLGYTF. The CDR3 nucleotides read TGTGCCAGCAGTTTAGGACAGCTTGGCTACACCTTC. This chain links TRBV28 with TRBJ1-2; D possibly corresponds to TRBD1 (6 bases). This CDR3 has 12 amino acids. CDR1 and CDR2 from the germline V gene are MDHEN and SYDVKM. The V gene lost 2 bases and the J gene lost 7 bases, with 8 bases spanning the gap.

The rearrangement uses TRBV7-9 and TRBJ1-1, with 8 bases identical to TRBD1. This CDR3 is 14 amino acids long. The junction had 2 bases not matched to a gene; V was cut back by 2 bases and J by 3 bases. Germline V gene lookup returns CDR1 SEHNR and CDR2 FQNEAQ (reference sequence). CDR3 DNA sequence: TGTGCCAGCAGCTTAATGACAGGGGACACTGAAGCTTTCTTT. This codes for CASSLMTGDTEAFF.

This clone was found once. The CDR3 spells CASSLTDSPSGNTIYF. Here the CDR3 DNA reads TGTGCCAGCAGTCTAACGGACAGCCCATCGGGAAACACCATATATTTT. The chain joins TRBV2 to TRBJ1-3, with D possibly TRBD1 on 6 matching bases. Germline CDR1 is SNHLY and CDR2 is FYNNEI. This CDR3 region has 16 residues. V lost 5 bases, J lost 4 bases, and 18 bases lay in between.

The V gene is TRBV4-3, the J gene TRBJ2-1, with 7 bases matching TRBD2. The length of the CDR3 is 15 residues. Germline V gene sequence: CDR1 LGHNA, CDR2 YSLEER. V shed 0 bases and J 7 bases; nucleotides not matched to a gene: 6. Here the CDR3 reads CASSQEREPPNEQFF. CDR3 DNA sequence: TGCGCCAGCAGCCAAGAGCGGGAGCCACCAAATGAGCAGTTCTTC.

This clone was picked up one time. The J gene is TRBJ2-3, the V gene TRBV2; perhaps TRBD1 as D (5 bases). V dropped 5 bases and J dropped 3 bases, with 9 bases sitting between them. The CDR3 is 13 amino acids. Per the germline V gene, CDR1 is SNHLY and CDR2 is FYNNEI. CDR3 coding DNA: TGTGCCAGCAGTTTTCAGGGAACAGATACGCAGTATTTT. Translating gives CASSFQGTDTQYF.

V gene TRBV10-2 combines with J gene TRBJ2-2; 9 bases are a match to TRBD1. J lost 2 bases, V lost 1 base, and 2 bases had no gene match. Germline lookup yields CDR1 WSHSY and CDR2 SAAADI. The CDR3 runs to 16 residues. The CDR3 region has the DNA TGCGCCAGCAGTGAGTTTACAGGGGGCAACACCGGGGAGCTGTTTTTT. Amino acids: CASSEFTGGNTGELFF.

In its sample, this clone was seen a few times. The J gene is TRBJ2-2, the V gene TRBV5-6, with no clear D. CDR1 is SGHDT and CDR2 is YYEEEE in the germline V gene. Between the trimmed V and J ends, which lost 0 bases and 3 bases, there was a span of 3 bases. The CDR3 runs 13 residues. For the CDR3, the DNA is TGTGCCAGCAGCTTGGCCTACACCGGGGAGCTGTTTTTT. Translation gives CASSLAYTGELFF. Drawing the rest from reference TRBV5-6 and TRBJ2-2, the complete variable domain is DAGVTQSPTHLIKTRGQQVTLRCSPKSGHDTVSWYQQALGQGPQFIFQYYEEEERQRGNFPDRFSGHQFPNYSSELNVNALLLGDSALYLCASSLAYTGELFFGEGSRLTVL.

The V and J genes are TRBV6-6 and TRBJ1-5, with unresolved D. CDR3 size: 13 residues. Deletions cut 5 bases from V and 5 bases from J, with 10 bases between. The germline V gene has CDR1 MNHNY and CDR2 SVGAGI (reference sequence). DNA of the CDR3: TGTGCCAGCAGTGGCGGAACCTATCAGCCCCAGCATTTT. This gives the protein CASSGGTYQPQHF.

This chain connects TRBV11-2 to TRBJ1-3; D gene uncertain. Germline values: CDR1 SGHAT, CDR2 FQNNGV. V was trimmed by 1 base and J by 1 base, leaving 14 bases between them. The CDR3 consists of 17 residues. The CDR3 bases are TGTGCCAGCAGCTTAGTTATCGGTGGAGATTCTGGAAACACCATATATTTT. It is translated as CASSLVIGGDSGNTIYF.

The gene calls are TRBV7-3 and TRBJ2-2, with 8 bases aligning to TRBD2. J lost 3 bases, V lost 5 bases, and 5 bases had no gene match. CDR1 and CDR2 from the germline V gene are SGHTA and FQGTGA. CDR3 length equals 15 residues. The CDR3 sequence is CASSRLGRDTGELFF. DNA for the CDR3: TGTGCCAGCAGCCGCCTCGGGAGGGACACCGGGGAGCTGTTTTTT.

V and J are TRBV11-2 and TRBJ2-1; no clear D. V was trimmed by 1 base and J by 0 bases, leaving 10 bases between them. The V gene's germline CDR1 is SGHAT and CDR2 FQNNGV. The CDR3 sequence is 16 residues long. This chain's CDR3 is CASSLVAADSYNEQFF. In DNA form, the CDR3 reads TGTGCCAGCAGCTTAGTCGCGGCGGACTCCTACAATGAGCAGTTCTTC.

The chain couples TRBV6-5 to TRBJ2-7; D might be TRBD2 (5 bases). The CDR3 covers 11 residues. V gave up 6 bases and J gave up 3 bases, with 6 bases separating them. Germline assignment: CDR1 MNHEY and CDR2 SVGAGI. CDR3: CASSGLYEQYF. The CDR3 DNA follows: TGTGCCAGCAGCGGACTCTACGAGCAGTACTTC.

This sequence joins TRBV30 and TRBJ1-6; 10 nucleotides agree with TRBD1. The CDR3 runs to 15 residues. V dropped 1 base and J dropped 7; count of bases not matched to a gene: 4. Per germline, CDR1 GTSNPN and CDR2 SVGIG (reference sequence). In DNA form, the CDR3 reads TGTGCCTGGAGTGGTCGGACAGGGGGGAATTCACCCCTCCACTTT. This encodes CAWSGRTGGNSPLHF.

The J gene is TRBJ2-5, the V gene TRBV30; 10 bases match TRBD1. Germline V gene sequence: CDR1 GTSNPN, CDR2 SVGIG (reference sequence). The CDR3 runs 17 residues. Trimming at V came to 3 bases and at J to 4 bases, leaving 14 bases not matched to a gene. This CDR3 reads CAWSAFLTGTGAETQYF. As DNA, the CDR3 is TGTGCCTGGAGCGCCTTTCTTACCGGGACAGGGGCAGAGACCCAGTACTTC. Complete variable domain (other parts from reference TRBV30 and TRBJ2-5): SQTIHQWPATLVQPVGSPLSLECTVEGTSNPNLYWYRQAAGRGLQLLFYSVGIGQISSEVPQNLSASRPQDRQFILSSKKLLLSDSGFYLCAWSAFLTGTGAETQYFGPGTRLLVL.

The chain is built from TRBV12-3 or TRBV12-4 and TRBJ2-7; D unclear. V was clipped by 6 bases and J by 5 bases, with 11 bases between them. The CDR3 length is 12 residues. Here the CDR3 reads CASSRNNNEQYF. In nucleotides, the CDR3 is TGTGCCAGCAGCCGTAATAATAACGAGCAGTACTTC.

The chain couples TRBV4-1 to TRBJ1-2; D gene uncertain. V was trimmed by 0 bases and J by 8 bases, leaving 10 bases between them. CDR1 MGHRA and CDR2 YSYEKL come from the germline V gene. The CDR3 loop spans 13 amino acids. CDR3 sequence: CASSQDQAKGYTF. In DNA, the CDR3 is TGCGCCAGCAGCCAAGATCAGGCTAAGGGCTACACCTTC.

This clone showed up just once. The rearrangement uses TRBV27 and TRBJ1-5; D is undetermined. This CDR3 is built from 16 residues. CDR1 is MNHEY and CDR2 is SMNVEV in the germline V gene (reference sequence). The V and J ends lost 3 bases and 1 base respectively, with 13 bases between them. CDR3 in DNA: TGTGCCAGCAGTTTGTCGGCGGAGGGAAGCAATCAGCCCCAGCATTTT. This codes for CASSLSAEGSNQPQHF.

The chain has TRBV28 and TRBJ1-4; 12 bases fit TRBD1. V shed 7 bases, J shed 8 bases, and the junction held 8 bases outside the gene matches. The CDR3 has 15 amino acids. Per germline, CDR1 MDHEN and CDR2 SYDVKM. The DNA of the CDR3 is TGTGCCAGCAACAGACAGGGACAGGGGGCGGAAAAACTGTTTTTT. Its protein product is CASNRQGQGAEKLFF.

The CDR3 bases are TGTGCCAGCAGCTTAGACAGGGTAGAGACCCAGTACTTC. Translating it yields CASSLDRVETQYF. V usage is TRBV11-1 and J usage is TRBJ2-5, with D perhaps matching TRBD1 (6 bases). CDR1 and CDR2 from the germline V gene are SGHAT and FQDESV (reference sequence). Trimming pared 1 base from V and 4 bases from J, leaving 7 bases between. CDR3 length: 13 amino acids.

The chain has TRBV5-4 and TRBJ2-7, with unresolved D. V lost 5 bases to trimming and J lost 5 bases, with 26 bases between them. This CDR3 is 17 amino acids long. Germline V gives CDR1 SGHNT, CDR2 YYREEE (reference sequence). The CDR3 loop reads CASRPDLKARVAHEQYF. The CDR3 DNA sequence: TGTGCCAGCAGGCCAGACTTAAAGGCTCGTGTCGCCCACGAGCAGTACTTC.

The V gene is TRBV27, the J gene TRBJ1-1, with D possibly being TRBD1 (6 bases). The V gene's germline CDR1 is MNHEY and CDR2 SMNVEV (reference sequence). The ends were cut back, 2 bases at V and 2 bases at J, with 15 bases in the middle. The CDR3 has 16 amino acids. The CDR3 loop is CASSLVGQGLNTEAFF. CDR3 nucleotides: TGTGCCAGCAGTTTAGTCGGGCAGGGGCTAAACACTGAAGCTTTCTTT.

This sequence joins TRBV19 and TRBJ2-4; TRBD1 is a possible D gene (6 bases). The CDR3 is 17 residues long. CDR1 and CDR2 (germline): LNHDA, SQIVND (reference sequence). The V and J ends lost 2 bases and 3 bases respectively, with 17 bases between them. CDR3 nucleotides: TGTGCCAGTAGTATATCGGCGACAGGTATCGGCAAAAACATTCAGTACTTC. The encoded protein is CASSISATGIGKNIQYF.

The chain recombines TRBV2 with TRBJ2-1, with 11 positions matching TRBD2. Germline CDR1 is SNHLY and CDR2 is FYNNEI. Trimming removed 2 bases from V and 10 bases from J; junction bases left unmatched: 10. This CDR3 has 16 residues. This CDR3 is CASSELSGRAEEEQFF. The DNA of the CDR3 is TGTGCCAGCAGTGAACTTAGCGGGAGGGCCGAAGAGGAGCAGTTCTTC.

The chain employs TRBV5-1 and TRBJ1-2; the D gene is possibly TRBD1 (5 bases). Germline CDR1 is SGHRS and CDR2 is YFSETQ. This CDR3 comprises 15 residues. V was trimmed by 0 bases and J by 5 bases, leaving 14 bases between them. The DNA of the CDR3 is TGCGCCAGCAGCTTGGATCGGGGGGAATTGTATGGCTACACCTTC. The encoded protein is CASSLDRGELYGYTF.

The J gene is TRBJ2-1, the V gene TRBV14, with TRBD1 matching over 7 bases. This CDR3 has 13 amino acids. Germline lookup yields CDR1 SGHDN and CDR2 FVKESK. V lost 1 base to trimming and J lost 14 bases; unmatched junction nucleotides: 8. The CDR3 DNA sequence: TGTGCCAGCAGCCAAGTCCAGACAGGGTCGAAGTTCTTC. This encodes CASSQVQTGSKFF.

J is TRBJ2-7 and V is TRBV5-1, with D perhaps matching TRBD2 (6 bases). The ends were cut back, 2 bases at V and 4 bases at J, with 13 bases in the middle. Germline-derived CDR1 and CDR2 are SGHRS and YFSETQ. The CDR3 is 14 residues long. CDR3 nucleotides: TGCGCCAGCAGCTTTGGGGCGGGAAAGTACGAGCAGTACTTC. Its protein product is CASSFGAGKYEQYF.

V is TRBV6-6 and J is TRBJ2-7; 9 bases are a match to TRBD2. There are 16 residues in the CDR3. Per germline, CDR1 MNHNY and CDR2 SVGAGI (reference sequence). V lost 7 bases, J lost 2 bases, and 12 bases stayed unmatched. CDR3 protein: CASNYRGAGGTYEQYF. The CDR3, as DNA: TGTGCCAGCAACTACAGAGGGGCGGGGGGGACCTACGAGCAGTACTTC.

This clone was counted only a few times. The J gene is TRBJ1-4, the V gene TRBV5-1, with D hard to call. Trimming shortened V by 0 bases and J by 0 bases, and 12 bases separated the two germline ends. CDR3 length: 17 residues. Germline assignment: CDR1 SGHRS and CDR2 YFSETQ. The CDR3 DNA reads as TGCGCCAGCAGCTTGGCACAGAGCACAGCAACTAATGAAAAACTGTTTTTT. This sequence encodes CASSLAQSTATNEKLFF.

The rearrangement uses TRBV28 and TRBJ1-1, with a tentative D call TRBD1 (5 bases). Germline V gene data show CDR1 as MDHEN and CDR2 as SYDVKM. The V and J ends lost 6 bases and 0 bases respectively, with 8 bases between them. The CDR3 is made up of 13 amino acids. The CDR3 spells CASRGGVNTEAFF. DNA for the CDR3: TGTGCCAGCAGGGGAGGGGTGAACACTGAAGCTTTCTTT.